This T cell receptor beta chain was found in a study of cytomegalovirus exposure and HLA in healthy donors. Broader study findings: A later analysis appeared to link common viral pathogens to several of the most significant clusters. In a later analysis, HLA-C alleles had the fewest associated TCRs, DRB1 alleles the most. Prior analysis indicated that the majority of TCR beta V segments exhibited productivity approximately 87% or approximately 30% of the time. One later analysis reportedly identified an Asian-associated ancestry cluster that showed fewer N-insertions than the approximately 700-donor mean.

Vbeta (60) and Jbeta (13) primers were used in the PCR. Here immunoSEQ multiplex PCR was the method, and the copy in TCRdb shows in-frame clones only, minus some. The sample lists some 160,000 clones, around 77% occurring once. For this clone: What it binds is unknown.

Germline V gives CDR1 MNHNY, CDR2 SVGAGI (reference sequence). The V gene lost 0 bases and the J gene lost 6 bases, with 9 bases spanning the gap. The CDR3 extends over 13 amino acids. The material sequenced was PBMCs. This chain links TRBV6-6 with TRBJ2-7; tentative D call: TRBD2 (6 bases). This TCR was recovered from a woman aged 25-40 years in good health and CMV-seronegative. The CDR3 loop is CASSYSPGGEQYF. The CDR3 DNA reads as TGTGCCAGCAGTTACTCACCCGGGGGCGAGCAGTACTTC.